The entry that follows covers one T cell receptor (beta chain) sequence. Its antigen is currently unknown. V lost 1 base to trimming and J lost 4 bases; unmatched junction nucleotides: 10. CDR1 is LNHNV, CDR2 YYDKDF, per germline (reference sequence). The CDR3 runs 17 residues. This sample was taken from a study of identical twins. Regarding the study as a whole: Among out-of-frame alpha sequences shared by twins, low generation probability occurred in excess. Within cord blood, abundant beta clonotypes carried fewer insertions, but memory repertoires showed no such trend.

MiXCR, applied by TCRdb to the 5' RACE reads, yields one record per CDR3 protein. The sample includes around 1.7 million distinct CDR3 sequences, around a third of them seen just once. The V gene is TRBV15, the J gene TRBJ2-1; 7 bases are a match to TRBD2. The sequence came from a newborn girl in good health. Sequencing input: cord blood. The CDR3 loop reads CATSRVPRDYRYNEQFF. Written as DNA, the CDR3 is TGTGCCACCAGCAGAGTCCCCCGGGACTATCGGTACAATGAGCAGTTCTTC.